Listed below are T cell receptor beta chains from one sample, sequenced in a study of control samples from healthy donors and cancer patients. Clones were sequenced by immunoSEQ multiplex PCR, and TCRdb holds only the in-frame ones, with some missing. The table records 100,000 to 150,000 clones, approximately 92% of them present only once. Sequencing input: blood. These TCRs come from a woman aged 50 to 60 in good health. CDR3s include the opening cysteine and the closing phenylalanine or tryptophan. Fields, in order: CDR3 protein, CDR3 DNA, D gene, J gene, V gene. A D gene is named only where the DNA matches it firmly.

CDR3aa: CASSDRVVTNEKLFF; CDR3nt: TGTGCCAGCAGTGACAGGGTAGTGACTAATGAAAAACTGTTTTTT; d_gene: NA; j_gene: TRBJ1-4; v_gene: TRBV6-1
CDR3aa: CASSQATGGRAFVDF; CDR3nt: TGCGCCAGCAGCCAAGCAACAGGAGGGCGGGCATTCGTGGACTTT; d_gene: NA; j_gene: TRBJ1-6; v_gene: TRBV4-1
CDR3aa: CASSPLRTGMNTEAFF; CDR3nt: TGTGCCAGCTCACCACTTAGGACAGGTATGAACACTGAAGCTTTCTTT; d_gene: TRBD1; j_gene: TRBJ1-1; v_gene: TRBV18
CDR3aa: CASSLAAGGFTEAFF; CDR3nt: TGTGCCAGCAGTTTAGCGGCAGGGGGGTTCACTGAAGCTTTCTTT; d_gene: TRBD1; j_gene: TRBJ1-1; v_gene: TRBV27
CDR3aa: CASSQGARSNQPQHF; CDR3nt: TGTGCCAGCAGCCAAGGCGCAAGGAGCAATCAGCCCCAGCATTTT; d_gene: NA; j_gene: TRBJ1-5; v_gene: TRBV3-1/TRBV3-2
CDR3aa: CASSFTSGTSGNTIYF; CDR3nt: TGTGCCAGTAGCTTCACCTCCGGGACTTCTGGAAACACCATATATTTT; d_gene: NA; j_gene: TRBJ1-3; v_gene: TRBV19
CDR3aa: CASSIGQGGQPQHF; CDR3nt: TGTGCCAGTAGTATAGGGCAGGGCGGTCAGCCCCAGCATTTT; d_gene: NA; j_gene: TRBJ1-5; v_gene: TRBV19
CDR3aa: CASSVEGISGNTIYF; CDR3nt: TGTGCCAGCAGCGTAGAAGGGATCTCTGGAAACACCATATATTTT; d_gene: NA; j_gene: TRBJ1-3; v_gene: TRBV9
CDR3aa: CASSLVAKQSSGANVLTF; CDR3nt: TGTGCCAGCAGCTTGGTGGCAAAGCAAAGCTCTGGGGCCAACGTCCTGACTTTC; d_gene: NA; j_gene: TRBJ2-6; v_gene: TRBV5-4
CDR3aa: CASRQTGQTYEKLFF; CDR3nt: TGTGCCAGCAGACAAACGGGACAGACCTATGAAAAACTGTTTTTT; d_gene: TRBD1; j_gene: TRBJ1-4; v_gene: TRBV2
CDR3aa: CASSLGGPWDEQFF; CDR3nt: TGCGCCAGCAGCTTGGGAGGGCCCTGGGATGAGCAGTTCTTC; d_gene: NA; j_gene: TRBJ2-1; v_gene: TRBV5-1
CDR3aa: CASTKGGAQNSPLHF; CDR3nt: TGTGCCAGCACCAAGGGTGGGGCCCAAAATTCACCCCTCCACTTT; d_gene: NA; j_gene: TRBJ1-6; v_gene: TRBV2
CDR3aa: CASSQETRRSSGNTIYF; CDR3nt: TGTGCCAGCAGCCAAGAAACAAGACGGAGCTCTGGAAACACCATATATTTT; d_gene: NA; j_gene: TRBJ1-3; v_gene: TRBV3-1/TRBV3-2
CDR3aa: CASSSLQGTKNIQYF; CDR3nt: TGTGCCAGCAGCTCCCTCCAGGGAACCAAAAACATTCAGTACTTC; d_gene: NA; j_gene: TRBJ2-4; v_gene: TRBV11-2
CDR3aa: CASSQDPGLDQPQHF; CDR3nt: TGTGCCAGCAGCCAAGATCCGGGGTTGGATCAGCCCCAGCATTTT; d_gene: NA; j_gene: TRBJ1-5; v_gene: TRBV3-1/TRBV3-2
CDR3aa: CASSLGGRVTDTQYF; CDR3nt: TGTGCCAGCAGTTTGGGTGGCAGGGTGACAGATACGCAGTATTTT; d_gene: NA; j_gene: TRBJ2-3; v_gene: TRBV28
CDR3aa: CASSGDLDNSPLHF; CDR3nt: TGTGCCAGCAGTGGGGACCTAGATAATTCACCCCTCCACTTT; d_gene: NA; j_gene: TRBJ1-6; v_gene: TRBV2
CDR3aa: CASRRVANEKLFF; CDR3nt: TGCGCCAGCAGGAGGGTGGCTAATGAAAAACTGTTTTTT; d_gene: NA; j_gene: TRBJ1-4; v_gene: TRBV5-1
CDR3aa: CASSSDRGRTEAFF; CDR3nt: TGTGCCAGCAGTTCCGACAGGGGGCGGACTGAAGCTTTCTTT; d_gene: TRBD1; j_gene: TRBJ1-1; v_gene: TRBV2
CDR3aa: CASGSGTGDDEQYF; CDR3nt: TGTGCCAGCGGCTCTGGCACAGGGGACGACGAGCAGTACTTC; d_gene: TRBD1; j_gene: TRBJ2-7; v_gene: TRBV2